This T cell receptor (beta chain) was sequenced for a study of T-cell reconstitution after alpha-beta-depleted transplantation in children. For TCRbeta, the library was prepared with unique molecular identifiers. TCRdb reanalysed the PCR reads using MiXCR and keeps one entry per CDR3 protein. The sample records about 48,000 distinct CDR3 sequences, more than 5% being singletons. Ten or more counts support this clonotype. Antigen specificity is unknown. Findings and limits, study-wide: Elevated TCRbeta diversity at day 60 was traced, in some patients, to surviving recipient T cells and thymic progenitors. At the one-year point after transplant, T-cell counts and TCRbeta diversity were found to come mostly from T cells that had been newly produced.

V was clipped by 1 base and J by 13 bases; unmatched bases: 7. Germline loops: CDR1 DFQATT, CDR2 SNEGSKA (reference sequence). The CDR3 sequence is 12 residues long. Source: PBMCs, mostly from graft donor cells, taken 60 days after TCRalphabeta/CD19-depleted stem cell transplant. The receptor comes from a female patient younger than 10 who had a stem cell transplant for aplastic anemia, so the T cells may come from the graft donor. The V and J genes are TRBV20-1 and TRBJ2-3, with TRBD2 identical over 8 bases. The CDR3 is CSARVKRGSEYF. CDR3 sequence (DNA): TGCAGTGCTAGAGTAAAGCGGGGGTCCGAGTATTTT.